The 21 T cell receptor beta chains given below trace back to one sample, sequenced in a study of radiotherapy plus CTLA-4 blockade in lung cancer. Assay used: immunoSEQ multiplex PCR; TCRdb lists only in-frame clones, some missing. The sample shows some 46,000 clones, approximately 71% of them seen only once. Material: peripheral blood, obtained from a patient treated with radiotherapy plus ipilimumab. These TCRs come from a human donor with non-small cell lung cancer whose response to radiotherapy plus ipilimumab could not be evaluated.

The chain has TRBV28 and TRBJ1-2, with D possibly TRBD1 on 5 matching bases. V lost 8 bases, J lost 1 base, and 14 bases lay in between. The CDR3 contains 14 residues. Germline CDR1 and CDR2: MDHEN and SYDVKM. The CDR3 region is CASGPPGHNYGYTF. The DNA of the CDR3 is TGTGCCAGCGGACCCCCAGGACATAACTATGGCTACACCTTC.

The V and J genes are TRBV7-3 and TRBJ2-3; possible D gene TRBD2, 5 bases. This CDR3 spans 15 amino acids. The germline V gene has CDR1 SGHTA and CDR2 FQGTGA. V was clipped by 5 bases and J by 6 bases, with 18 bases between them. CDR3 in DNA: TGTGCCAGCAGCCCACGGGCTAGCAGGTTCGATACGCAGTATTTT. The encoded protein is CASSPRASRFDTQYF.

The gene calls are TRBV28 and TRBJ1-5; 7 bases align to TRBD1. Per germline, CDR1 MDHEN and CDR2 SYDVKM. This CDR3 contains 14 residues. Germline trimming cut 6 bases from V and 3 bases from J; bases unmatched to any gene: 5. CDR3 bases: TGTGCCAGCAGGTCCGGGACAGTCAATCAGCCCCAGCATTTT. It is translated as CASRSGTVNQPQHF.

The chain recombines TRBV4-3 with TRBJ2-2, with a weak D call TRBD2 (6 bases). Per germline, CDR1 LGHNA and CDR2 YSLEER. The CDR3 totals 14 residues. Trimming shortened V by 1 base and J by 5 bases, and 8 bases separated the two germline ends. CDR3 coding DNA: TGCGCCAGCAGCCAAGGGAGGGAGACCGGGGAGCTGTTTTTT. This codes for CASSQGRETGELFF.

This chain joins TRBV18 and TRBJ2-2; unclear D gene. The CDR3 spans 14 residues. Germline loops: CDR1 KGHSH, CDR2 LQKENI. With 3 bases removed from V and 1 base from J, the gap between germline ends came to 6 bases. The CDR3 DNA reads as TGTGCCAGCTCACCGGCAGTGAACACCGGGGAGCTGTTTTTT. Its translation: CASSPAVNTGELFF.

J is TRBJ2-1 and V is TRBV25-1; 7 positions match TRBD1. The V segment lost 0 bases and the J segment 2 bases; nucleotides outside the gene matches: 1. The CDR3 totals 15 residues. The germline CDR1 and CDR2 sequences are MGHDK and SYGVNS. CDR3 sequence reads: CASSEYTGAYNEQFF. Written as DNA, the CDR3 is TGTGCCAGCAGTGAATACACAGGGGCCTACAATGAGCAGTTCTTC.

V and J are TRBV6-5 and TRBJ1-5, with D possibly being TRBD1 (5 bases). CDR3 length: 15 amino acids. V lost 2 bases, J lost 11 bases, and 19 bases lay in between. Germline CDR1 MNHEY, CDR2 SVGAGI. This chain's CDR3 is CASSYGRAGPGTQHF. CDR3 nucleotides: TGTGCCAGCAGTTACGGAAGAGCAGGCCCAGGGACCCAGCATTTT.

The genes are TRBV2 and TRBJ1-5; D is perhaps TRBD1 (5 bases). Trimming took 3 bases from V and 7 from J, leaving 16 bases between them. CDR3 length: 15 amino acids. Germline V gene data show CDR1 as SNHLY and CDR2 as FYNNEI. This chain's CDR3 is CASSDLYGGRQPQHF. The CDR3 nucleotides are TGTGCCAGCAGTGATTTATACGGGGGTAGGCAGCCCCAGCATTTT.

The genes are TRBV30 and TRBJ1-5; tentatively, D is TRBD1 (6 bases). This CDR3 is 15 amino acids long. V gave up 5 bases and J gave up 4 bases, with 18 bases separating them. CDR1 is GTSNPN and CDR2 is SVGIG in the germline V gene (reference sequence). This CDR3 reads CAWGFRGGWNQPQHF. The CDR3 DNA sequence: TGTGCCTGGGGATTTAGGGGGGGGTGGAATCAGCCCCAGCATTTT.

The chain uses TRBV6-1 and TRBJ2-5, with TRBD2 matching over 7 bases. Looked up from germline, CDR1 is MNHNS and CDR2 is SASEGT. Germline trimming cut 8 bases from V and 7 bases from J; bases unmatched to any gene: 10. The CDR3 consists of 13 residues. Here the CDR3 reads CASGRDLSATQYF. The CDR3 DNA is TGTGCCAGCGGGAGGGACCTTTCGGCGACCCAGTACTTC.

This chain connects TRBV7-2 to TRBJ2-5; TRBD2 is a possible D gene (5 bases). CDR3 length: 13 residues. CDR1 SGHTA and CDR2 FQGNSA come from the germline V gene. Trimming shortened V by 5 bases and J by 4 bases, and 11 bases separated the two germline ends. The CDR3 reads CASSPGVGETQYF. The CDR3 DNA reads TGTGCCAGCAGCCCCGGGGTTGGAGAGACCCAGTACTTC.

V and J are TRBV5-1 and TRBJ2-2; D gene uncertain. The germline V and J ends were trimmed by 0 bases and 4 bases, with 7 bases remaining between them. CDR1 is SGHRS, CDR2 YFSETQ, per germline. CDR3 length: 14 amino acids. DNA of the CDR3: TGCGCCAGCAGCTTGGTTCAGTCCACCGGGGAGCTGTTTTTT. This encodes CASSLVQSTGELFF.

The V gene is TRBV5-1, the J gene TRBJ2-5; 7 bases align to TRBD1. The J call is doubtful: the DNA matches TRBJ2-7 better. The CDR3 extends over 13 amino acids. CDR1 is SGHRS and CDR2 is YFSETQ in the germline V gene. The CDR3 DNA sequence: TGCGCCAGCAGCATAGACAGGGCCTACGAGCAGTACTTC. Protein product: CASSIDRAYEQYF.

V usage is TRBV11-2 and J usage is TRBJ2-7, with a possible D match to TRBD2 (7 bases). In germline, CDR1 is SGHAT, CDR2 FQNNGV. Trimming left V 5 bases short and J 6 bases short, with 20 bases between. The CDR3 length is 15 residues. DNA for the CDR3: TGTGCCAGCAGCCTCATGGGGGGGGCCCTAGGCGAGCAGTACTTC. Its translation: CASSLMGGALGEQYF. The full variable domain, in which reference TRBV11-2 and TRBJ2-7 provide the parts outside the CDR3, is EAGVAQSPRYKIIEKRQSVAFWCNPISGHATLYWYQQILGQGPKLLIQFQNNGVVDDSQLPKDRFSAERLKGVDSTLKIQPAKLEDSAVYLCASSLMGGALGEQYFGPGTRLTVT.

V and J are TRBV5-6 and TRBJ2-5, with a possible D match to TRBD2 (6 bases). The length of the CDR3 is 13 residues. Germline CDR1 SGHDT, CDR2 YYEEEE. V lost 4 bases and J 4 bases, leaving 11 bases between the germline ends. CDR3 protein: CASSGGTPETQYF. CDR3 in DNA: TGTGCCAGCAGCGGGGGGACTCCAGAGACCCAGTACTTC.

The chain's CDR3 is CASSVAGQGSGNTIYF. The CDR3 DNA follows: TGTGCCAGCAGCGTAGCAGGACAGGGCTCTGGAAACACCATATATTTT. The chain has TRBV9 and TRBJ1-3, with 8 bases that match TRBD1. Germline CDR1 and CDR2: SGDLS and YYNGEE. Trimming took 0 bases from V and 0 from J; bases not matched to a gene: 2. This CDR3 contains 16 residues.

The gene calls are TRBV7-5 and TRBJ2-7; TRBD2 is the table's D call, not checked against the DNA. TRBV7-5 is an annotated pseudogene. CDR3 length equals 22 residues. The CDR3 region is CARSLGPFPGLAAQRGTYEQYF. CDR3 nucleotide sequence: TGTGCCAGAAGCTTAGGCCCCTTCCCGGGACTAGCGGCCCAGAGAGGGACCTACGAGCAGTACTTC.

The rearrangement links TRBV29-1 to TRBJ1-4; 9 nucleotides align to TRBD1. The junction had 4 bases not matched to a gene; V was cut back by 6 bases and J by 8 bases. CDR1 is SQVTM and CDR2 is ANQGSEA in the germline V gene. CDR3 length equals 12 residues. CDR3 sequence reads: CSVGTGYEKLFF. The CDR3 bases are TGCAGCGTCGGGACAGGGTACGAAAAACTGTTTTTT.

The chain recombines TRBV2 with TRBJ2-7; weak D call: TRBD1 (6 bases). This CDR3 comprises 13 residues. V lost 3 bases and J 3 bases, leaving 9 bases between the germline ends. CDR1 is SNHLY, CDR2 FYNNEI, per germline. The CDR3 coding sequence is TGTGCCAGCAGTGATCCGGACAGCTACGAGCAGTACTTC. It yields the protein CASSDPDSYEQYF.

The chain couples TRBV5-1 to TRBJ2-7; TRBD1 agrees at 7 bases. Germline trimming cut 3 bases from V and 2 bases from J; bases unmatched to any gene: 8. CDR1 is SGHRS, CDR2 YFSETQ, per germline. This CDR3 is 15 amino acids long. In DNA, the CDR3 is TGCGCCAGCAGCTCCAGACAGGGAGCTACCTACGAGCAGTACTTC. Amino acids: CASSSRQGATYEQYF.

The gene calls are TRBV9 and TRBJ2-3, with 8 bases identical to TRBD2. With 2 bases clipped from V and 2 bases from J, the junction kept 4 bases outside the gene matches. Germline CDR1 SGDLS, CDR2 YYNGEE. There are 15 residues in the CDR3. The CDR3 here is CASSVLAGLTDTQYF. In nucleotides, the CDR3 is TGTGCCAGCAGCGTCCTAGCGGGTCTCACAGATACGCAGTATTTT.